The 31 T cell receptor beta chains below were found in one sample sequenced in a study of cytomegalovirus exposure and HLA in healthy donors. PCR used 60 Vbeta primers and 13 Jbeta primers. TCRdb's table, derived via immunoSEQ multiplex PCR, lists solely in-frame clones and lacks some. The top ten clones hold under 2% of a sample with about 98,000 clones, about 74% of them seen once. Sequenced material: PBMCs. These receptors originate from a male donor in good health and CMV-seronegative.

This clone showed up just once. The V gene is TRBV28, the J gene TRBJ2-3, with D unresolved. V shed 6 bases and J shed 2 bases, with 6 bases lying between them. The CDR3 is 12 amino acids. The germline gives CDR1 MDHEN, CDR2 SYDVKM. DNA of the CDR3: TGTGCCAGCAGCCTCCTCACAGATACGCAGTATTTT. Its protein product is CASSLLTDTQYF. The full variable domain, rest sourced from reference TRBV28 and TRBJ2-3, is DVKVTQSSRYLVKRTGEKVFLECVQDMDHENMFWYRQDPGLGLRLIYFSYDVKMKEKGDIPEGYSVSREKKERFSLILESASTNQTSMYLCASSLLTDTQYFGPGTRLTVL.

V usage is TRBV4-3 and J usage is TRBJ1-2, with D possibly TRBD1 on 5 matching bases. Germline loops: CDR1 LGHNA, CDR2 YSLEER. The V end was cut by 4 bases, the J end by 1 base, with 7 bases between. This CDR3 has 13 residues. CDR3 loop: CASSRDSNYGYTF. CDR3 sequence (DNA): TGCGCCAGCAGCCGCGACAGTAACTATGGCTACACCTTC.

The genes are TRBV6-6 and TRBJ1-2; 10 nucleotides align to TRBD1. J gave up 4 bases and V 2 bases, and 4 bases lay outside the gene matches. This CDR3 contains 15 residues. CDR1 MNHNY and CDR2 SVGAGI come from the germline V gene (reference sequence). CDR3 loop: CASSYRQGASYGYTF. The CDR3 DNA follows: TGTGCCAGCAGTTACCGACAGGGGGCGAGCTATGGCTACACCTTC.

The chain recombines TRBV9 with TRBJ2-7; perhaps TRBD1 as D (8 bases). Trimming stripped 3 bases from V and 7 bases from J, with 11 bases between. Per the germline V gene, CDR1 is SGDLS and CDR2 is YYNGEE. This CDR3 contains 12 residues. The CDR3 region is CASSDRGGEQYF. The DNA of the CDR3 is TGTGCCAGCAGCGACAGGGGGGGTGAGCAGTACTTC.

The chain couples TRBV30 to TRBJ1-2, with 8 bases aligning to TRBD1. The CDR3 is made up of 11 amino acids. The germline CDR1 and CDR2 sequences are GTSNPN and SVGIG (reference sequence). Trimming removed 8 bases from V and 7 bases from J; junction bases left unmatched: 6. CDR3 bases: TGTGCCATTGGACAGGGTTGTGGCTACACCTTC. It translates to CAIGQGCGYTF.

The chain links TRBV6-5 to TRBJ2-7, with a tentative D call TRBD2 (6 bases). The CDR3 spans 14 residues. V was trimmed by 6 bases and J by 6 bases, leaving 18 bases between them. CDR1 is MNHEY, CDR2 SVGAGI, per germline. The CDR3 nucleotides are TGTGCCAGCAGGGGTATTGGGACTGCGGCCGAGCAGTACTTC. This encodes CASRGIGTAAEQYF.

The chain is built from TRBV30 and TRBJ2-7; 12 bases fit TRBD2. J was trimmed by 3 bases and V by 5 bases; bases with no gene match: 8. Germline lookup yields CDR1 GTSNPN and CDR2 SVGIG (reference sequence). The CDR3 contains 15 residues. CDR3 nucleotide sequence: TGTGCCTGGGGAGAAGGGACTAGCGGGCTCTACGAGCAGTACTTC. Its translation is CAWGEGTSGLYEQYF.

Note on this clone: Other DNA sequences in this sample translate to the same CDR3. The V and J genes are TRBV18 and TRBJ1-5, with 8 bases that match TRBD1. The ends lost 3 bases at V and 6 bases at J; junction bases unmatched: 4. The CDR3 length is 14 residues. CDR1 KGHSH and CDR2 LQKENI come from the germline V gene. CDR3 in DNA: TGTGCCAGCTCACCGCAGGGGGCGAGTCAGCCCCAGCATTTT. Amino acid sequence: CASSPQGASQPQHF.

The rearrangement links TRBV7-2 to TRBJ1-5, with TRBD1 matching over 7 bases. The CDR3 sequence is 13 residues long. Germline trimming cut 5 bases from V and 4 bases from J; bases unmatched to any gene: 2. Per germline, CDR1 SGHTA and CDR2 FQGNSA. CDR3 region: CASSRGQNQPQHF. CDR3 nucleotide sequence: TGTGCCAGCAGCCGGGGACAGAATCAGCCCCAGCATTTT. The full variable domain, with the rest looked up from reference TRBV7-2 and TRBJ1-5, is GAGVSQSPSNKVTEKGKDVELRCDPISGHTALYWYRQSLGQGLEFLIYFQGNSAPDKSGLPSDRFSAERTGGSVSTLTIQRTQQEDSAVYLCASSRGQNQPQHFGDGTRLSIL.

This clone was observed a few times. The chain uses TRBV27 and TRBJ2-1, with 8 positions matching TRBD2. The V and J ends lost 2 bases and 8 bases, in that order; junction bases with no gene match: 20. Germline lookup yields CDR1 MNHEY and CDR2 SMNVEV (reference sequence). The CDR3 contains 19 residues. The CDR3 nucleotides are TGTGCCAGCAGTTTAAACCCCCTCTTAGCGGGATATAGGGGGTATGAGCAGTTCTTC. Translated: CASSLNPLLAGYRGYEQFF.

A note on this clone: The conserved phenylalanine or tryptophan normally closing the CDR3 is absent here, so this likely arose from a read error. The chain combines TRBV27 with TRBJ1-4; D perhaps matches TRBD1 (6 bases). This CDR3 has 15 amino acids. Trimming removed 0 bases at V and 8 bases at J, with 13 bases between. Germline V gives CDR1 MNHEY, CDR2 SMNVEV (reference sequence). CDR3 amino acids: CASSLSRQGLEKLFV. CDR3 coding DNA: TGTGCCAGCAGTTTATCAAGGCAGGGGTTGGAAAAACTGTTTGTT.

The count of this clone is one. The gene calls are TRBV15 and TRBJ2-3, with 8 bases lining up with TRBD2. Germline CDR1 LNHNV, CDR2 YYDKDF (reference sequence). CDR3 length: 19 residues. V lost 0 bases to trimming and J lost 0 bases; unmatched junction nucleotides: 11. As DNA, the CDR3 is TGTGCCACCAGCAGAGATCTGGGCGGGAGGTCCGCTAGCACAGATACGCAGTATTTT. This translates into CATSRDLGGRSASTDTQYF.

The sample holds a few counts of this clone. This rearrangement joins TRBV19 to TRBJ1-4; D is unresolved. Looked up from germline, CDR1 is LNHDA and CDR2 is SQIVND (reference sequence). This CDR3 is 17 amino acids long. The V and J ends lost 5 bases and 3 bases respectively, with 19 bases between them. CDR3 residues: CASSSGISQVANEKLFF. The CDR3 nucleotides are TGTGCCAGTAGTTCCGGGATTTCCCAGGTAGCTAATGAAAAACTGTTTTTT.

The rearrangement uses TRBV12-5 and TRBJ2-7, with 9 bases matching TRBD1. CDR1 is LGHNT, CDR2 FRNRAP, per germline. The junction had 13 bases not matched to a gene; V was cut back by 2 bases and J by 2 bases. CDR3 length: 18 amino acids. As DNA, the CDR3 is TGTGCTAGTGGTTTGCCCCTCCTCACCGGACAGGGGACCTACGAGCAGTACTTC. Protein: CASGLPLLTGQGTYEQYF.

The chain is built from TRBV9 and TRBJ2-3; 10 bases map to TRBD2. V shed 1 base, J shed 1 base, and the junction held 6 bases outside the gene matches. This CDR3 is 17 amino acids long. The germline gives CDR1 SGDLS, CDR2 YYNGEE. For the CDR3, the DNA is TGTGCCAGCAGCGTAAGTCAAGCGGGAGGGGGCACAGATACGCAGTATTTT. It specifies CASSVSQAGGGTDTQYF.

This clone has just one count. The chain uses TRBV2 and TRBJ2-1, with 10 positions matching TRBD2. Germline V gene lookup returns CDR1 SNHLY and CDR2 FYNNEI. Trimming cost V 10 bases and J 4 bases; bases outside gene matches: 4. The CDR3 is 13 residues long. This CDR3 is CATQTSGYNEQFF. The DNA for the CDR3 is TGTGCCACCCAGACTAGCGGGTACAATGAGCAGTTCTTC.

The chain employs TRBV30 and TRBJ2-1; TRBD2 agrees at 12 bases. This CDR3 has 15 amino acids. From germline, CDR1 is GTSNPN and CDR2 SVGIG (reference sequence). J gave up 6 bases and V 0 bases, and 3 bases lay outside the gene matches. The DNA for the CDR3 is TGTGCCTGGAGTGTACGGACTAGCGGGGCCAATGAGCAGTTCTTC. This encodes CAWSVRTSGANEQFF. Drawing the rest from reference TRBV30 and TRBJ2-1, the complete variable domain is SQTIHQWPATLVQPVGSPLSLECTVEGTSNPNLYWYRQAAGRGLQLLFYSVGIGQISSEVPQNLSASRPQDRQFILSSKKLLLSDSGFYLCAWSVRTSGANEQFFGPGTRLTVL.

The J gene is TRBJ1-2, the V gene TRBV28; TRBD1 aligns across 8 bases. Per germline, CDR1 MDHEN and CDR2 SYDVKM. Trimming took 3 bases from V and 5 from J; bases not matched to a gene: 8. The CDR3 runs to 15 residues. The chain's CDR3 is CASSFGTGGGYGYTF. The CDR3 DNA follows: TGTGCCAGCAGTTTTGGTACAGGGGGGGGGTATGGCTACACCTTC.

The chain carries TRBV29-1 and TRBJ2-7, with D perhaps TRBD2 (5 bases). Trimming took off 6 bases at V and 5 bases at J, with 20 bases between the two ends. Per germline, CDR1 SQVTM and CDR2 ANQGSEA. The CDR3 loop spans 14 amino acids. The chain's CDR3 is CSVKKSGYGDEQYF. In DNA form, the CDR3 reads TGCAGCGTCAAAAAGTCGGGGTATGGGGACGAGCAGTACTTC.

The chain recombines TRBV6-5 with TRBJ2-7; TRBD1 matches 7 bases. Germline CDR1 and CDR2: MNHEY and SVGAGI. The CDR3 is made up of 14 amino acids. V dropped 6 bases and J dropped 3; count of bases not matched to a gene: 8. CDR3 bases: TGTGCCAGCAGAAAAGGGGGCGGCGGCTACGAGCAGTACTTC. Protein: CASRKGGGGYEQYF.

The chain combines TRBV30 with TRBJ1-2; tentative D call: TRBD1 (6 bases). The CDR3 contains 11 residues. The V end lost 4 bases, the J end lost 8 bases, and 11 bases lay between the germline ends. Germline CDR1 reads GTSNPN; CDR2 reads SVGIG (reference sequence). CDR3 nucleotide sequence: TGTGCCTGGACGGGGGGGGGCGGCTACACCTTC. Encoded protein: CAWTGGGGYTF.

This clone was counted only a few times. The chain recombines TRBV6-1 with TRBJ2-7; perhaps TRBD1 as D (5 bases). Germline CDR1 and CDR2: MNHNS and SASEGT. This CDR3 spans 13 amino acids. V gave up 6 bases and J gave up 6 bases, with 15 bases separating them. This CDR3 is CASREPGSSEQYF. For the CDR3, the DNA is TGTGCCAGCAGAGAACCAGGGTCTAGCGAGCAGTACTTC.

Regarding this clone: The sample has other DNA sequences that encode this CDR3 too. This chain joins TRBV7-8 and TRBJ1-1; D unclear. Trimming removed 5 bases from V and 4 bases from J, with 8 bases in between. Germline CDR1 reads SGHVS; CDR2 reads FQNEAQ. The CDR3 has 12 residues. DNA for the CDR3: TGTGCCAGCAGCCCCTTCCCCACTGAAGCTTTCTTT. Its translation: CASSPFPTEAFF.

The chain joins TRBV6-1 to TRBJ1-2; 9 bases align to TRBD1. V was pared by 7 bases and J by 3 bases, with 3 bases of the junction left unmatched. The CDR3 is made up of 13 amino acids. The germline gives CDR1 MNHNS, CDR2 SASEGT. CDR3 protein: CASIRTGDYGYTF. CDR3 coding DNA: TGTGCCAGCATCCGGACAGGGGACTATGGCTACACCTTC.

This clone is classed as medium-sized. This chain joins TRBV5-4 and TRBJ2-7; the match to TRBD1 covers 8 bases. With V trimmed by 4 bases and J by 3 bases, 3 bases remained unmatched. The germline CDR1 and CDR2 sequences are SGHNT and YYREEE (reference sequence). The CDR3 covers 13 residues. The CDR3 nucleotides are TGTGCCAGCAGCCGGGACAGGAACTACGAGCAGTACTTC. Amino acids: CASSRDRNYEQYF.

The chain links TRBV27 to TRBJ2-4; 7 nucleotides align to TRBD2. The V segment lost 7 bases and the J segment 6 bases; nucleotides outside the gene matches: 3. This CDR3 spans 12 amino acids. Germline CDR1 is MNHEY and CDR2 is SMNVEV (reference sequence). The CDR3 loop reads CASTPGGNIQYF. As DNA, the CDR3 is TGTGCCAGCACCCCGGGAGGAAACATTCAGTACTTC.

This clone was counted only a few times. V gene TRBV4-2 combines with J gene TRBJ2-1; possible D gene TRBD1, 6 bases. Germline lookup yields CDR1 LGHNA and CDR2 YNFKEQ. The CDR3 spans 15 residues. V lost 1 base and J 2 bases, leaving 9 bases between the germline ends. The CDR3 region is CASSQGQDTYNEQFF. CDR3 bases: TGTGCCAGCAGCCAAGGACAGGACACCTACAATGAGCAGTTCTTC.

About this clone itself: The same CDR3 is also encoded by other DNA sequences in this sample. The chain links TRBV6-6 to TRBJ2-1, with D uncertain. CDR3 size: 14 residues. Trimming shortened V by 0 bases and J by 4 bases, and 7 bases separated the two germline ends. Germline lookup yields CDR1 MNHNY and CDR2 SVGAGI (reference sequence). CDR3 amino acids: CASSYSRVYNEQFF. CDR3 DNA sequence: TGTGCCAGCAGTTACTCGAGAGTTTACAATGAGCAGTTCTTC.

The rearrangement links TRBV14 to TRBJ2-7; 11 nucleotides agree with TRBD1. CDR1 and CDR2 (germline): SGHDN, FVKESK. The CDR3 has 14 amino acids. The V segment lost 1 base and the J segment 9 bases; nucleotides outside the gene matches: 5. The CDR3 loop reads CASSQGGTGGRQYF. As DNA, the CDR3 is TGTGCCAGCAGCCAAGGCGGGACAGGGGGGCGGCAGTACTTC.

The chain carries TRBV18 and TRBJ1-5, with 11 bases fitting TRBD1. Germline V gene data show CDR1 as KGHSH and CDR2 as LQKENI. The CDR3 sequence is 14 residues long. Germline trimming cut 5 bases from V and 5 bases from J; bases unmatched to any gene: 2. The chain's CDR3 is CASSGQGAYQPQHF. DNA for the CDR3: TGTGCCAGCTCAGGACAGGGGGCTTATCAGCCCCAGCATTTT.

This clone appeared a single time. The genes are TRBV7-2 and TRBJ2-1, with 9 nucleotides matching TRBD2. The CDR3 has 18 residues. The J segment lost 12 bases and the V segment lost 3 bases, leaving 21 bases of the junction unmatched. Germline lookup yields CDR1 SGHTA and CDR2 FQGNSA. In DNA, the CDR3 is TGTGCCAGCAGCTTGTCCGGAACGTCCAATAGCGGGAGTTACGGGCAGTTCTTC. As protein: CASSLSGTSNSGSYGQFF. The full variable domain, rest sourced from reference TRBV7-2 and TRBJ2-1, is GAGVSQSPSNKVTEKGKDVELRCDPISGHTALYWYRQSLGQGLEFLIYFQGNSAPDKSGLPSDRFSAERTGGSVSTLTIQRTQQEDSAVYLCASSLSGTSNSGSYGQFFGPGTRLTVL.